Given below is one TCR beta chain in context. This specimen comes from a study of CD8 T cells in Susac syndrome. Overall study: Among the Susac syndrome patients sequenced, 5 or 6 had active disease and fewer than 10 were in remission.

Patients having Susac syndrome satisfied recently defined diagnostic criteria for definite or probable disease. With random hexamers, reverse transcription was performed on about 0.45 to 1 ug of RNA. The authors amplified TCR beta CDR3 across 54 Vbeta and 13 Jbeta using immunoSEQ multiplex PCR. Each CDR3 protein gets one entry after TCRdb re-called the immunoSEQ multiplex PCR reads with MiXCR. This repertoire shows 85,000 to 120,000 distinct CDR3 sequences, roughly 95% found once; its top ten account for over 0.4%. The specimen sequenced was CD8+ T cells from PBMCs. This receptor was obtained from a human donor with Susac syndrome.

The CDR3 DNA reads as TGTGCCAGCAGCCAAGGGCGGGGGTTCGAAGAGACCCAGTACTTC. Its protein is CASSQGRGFEETQYF. The rearrangement uses TRBV3-1 and TRBJ2-5; 7 positions agree with TRBD2. Germline loops: CDR1 LGHDT, CDR2 YNNKEL (reference sequence). The CDR3 is 15 residues long. After removal of 1 base from V and 3 bases from J, the junction contained 5 bases not matched to a gene.